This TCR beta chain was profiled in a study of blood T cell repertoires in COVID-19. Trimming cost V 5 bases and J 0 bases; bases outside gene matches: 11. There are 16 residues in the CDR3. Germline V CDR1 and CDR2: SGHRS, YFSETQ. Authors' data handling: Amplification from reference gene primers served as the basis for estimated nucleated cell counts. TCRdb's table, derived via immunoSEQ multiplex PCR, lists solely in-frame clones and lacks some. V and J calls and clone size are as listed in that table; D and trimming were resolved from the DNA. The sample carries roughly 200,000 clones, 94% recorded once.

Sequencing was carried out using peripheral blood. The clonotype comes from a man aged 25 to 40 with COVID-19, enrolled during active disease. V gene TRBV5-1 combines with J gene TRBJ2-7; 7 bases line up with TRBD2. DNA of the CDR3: TGCGCCAGCAGTCCGGGGAGGGGCCCTAGCTCCTACGAGCAGTACTTC. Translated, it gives CASSPGRGPSSYEQYF.